This T cell receptor (beta chain) was sequenced for a study of long-term antiretroviral therapy in people with HIV. Broader study findings: Pre-ART-expanded clones dominated the repertoire at all time points.

Runs used v3.0 of the immunoSEQ assay and were done at survey level. Sequencing targeted roughly 40,000-55,000 T-cell genomes per sample. Generated by immunoSEQ multiplex PCR, the TCRdb table keeps only in-frame clones and is missing some. The repertoire holds about 25,000 clones, with just over 85% as singletons. Trimming removed 0 bases from V and 9 bases from J, with 9 bases in between. The germline CDR1 and CDR2 sequences are LGHNA and YNFKEQ. The CDR3 is 14 residues long. All participants with HIV were treated in the United States. Note on this clone: Its antigen remains unidentified.

The starting material was unsorted PBMCs, obtained more than 4.4 years after starting antiretroviral therapy. The chain is built from TRBV4-2 and TRBJ1-6; D gene uncertain. This receptor was taken from a man between 25 and 39 years old with HIV. This CDR3 is CASSQDNKISPLHF. DNA for the CDR3: TGTGCCAGCAGCCAAGACAACAAAATTTCACCCCTCCACTTT.